Included here is one T cell receptor (beta chain) sequence, with context. Its antigen is undetermined. Regarding time point: week 47, end of study. In the vaccine, a single dose held 300 ug of the mutant IDH1 20-mer peptide, along with topical imiquimod. The patients received vaccinations eight times, in weeks 1, 3, 5, 7, 11, 15, 19 and 23. The donors' diagnosis was new WHO grade 3 or 4 astrocytoma that was IDH1-mutant and ATRX-lost. The sample originates from a study of a mutant IDH1 vaccine in newly diagnosed glioma. Looking at the study overall: Vaccines began 4-6 weeks after radiotherapy alone, or with temozolomide cycles. Among treated patients, approximately 62% were male and around 40% female, and mean age was approximately 40 years.

Sequencing used immunoSEQ multiplex PCR; TCRdb keeps in-frame clones, though not all of them. Of 45,000 to 55,000 clones listed, approximately 84% are singletons. V was trimmed by 8 bases and J by 1 base, leaving 11 bases between them. CDR3 length: 14 amino acids. Germline lookup yields CDR1 MNHEY and CDR2 SVGAGI. The clonotype was recovered from a woman aged 25 to 39 with glioma. Some clones in this sample may be carry-over from other donors' samples. Source: PBMCs, taken from a glioma patient whose treatment included an IDH1 peptide vaccine. This rearrangement joins TRBV6-5 to TRBJ2-2, with D hard to call. This CDR3 reads CASLTSWNTGELFF. The CDR3 coding sequence is TGTGCCAGCTTAACAAGTTGGAACACCGGGGAGCTGTTTTTT.